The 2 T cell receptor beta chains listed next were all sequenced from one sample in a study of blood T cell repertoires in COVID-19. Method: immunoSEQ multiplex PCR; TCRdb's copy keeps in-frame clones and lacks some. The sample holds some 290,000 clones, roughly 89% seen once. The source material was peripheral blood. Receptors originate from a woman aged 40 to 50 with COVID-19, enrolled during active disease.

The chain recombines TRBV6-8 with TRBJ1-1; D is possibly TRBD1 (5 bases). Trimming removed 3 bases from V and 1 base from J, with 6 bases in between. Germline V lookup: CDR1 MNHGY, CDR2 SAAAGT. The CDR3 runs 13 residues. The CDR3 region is CASSYQGNTEAFF. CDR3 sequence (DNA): TGTGCCAGCAGTTATCAGGGGAACACTGAAGCTTTCTTT.

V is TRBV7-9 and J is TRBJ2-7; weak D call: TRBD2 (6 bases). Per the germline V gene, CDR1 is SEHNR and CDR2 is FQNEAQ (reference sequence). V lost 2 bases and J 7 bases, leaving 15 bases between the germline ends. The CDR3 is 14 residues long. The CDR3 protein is CASSLSSVAVEQYF. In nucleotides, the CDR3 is TGTGCCAGCAGCTTATCGTCAGTAGCGGTAGAGCAGTACTTC.